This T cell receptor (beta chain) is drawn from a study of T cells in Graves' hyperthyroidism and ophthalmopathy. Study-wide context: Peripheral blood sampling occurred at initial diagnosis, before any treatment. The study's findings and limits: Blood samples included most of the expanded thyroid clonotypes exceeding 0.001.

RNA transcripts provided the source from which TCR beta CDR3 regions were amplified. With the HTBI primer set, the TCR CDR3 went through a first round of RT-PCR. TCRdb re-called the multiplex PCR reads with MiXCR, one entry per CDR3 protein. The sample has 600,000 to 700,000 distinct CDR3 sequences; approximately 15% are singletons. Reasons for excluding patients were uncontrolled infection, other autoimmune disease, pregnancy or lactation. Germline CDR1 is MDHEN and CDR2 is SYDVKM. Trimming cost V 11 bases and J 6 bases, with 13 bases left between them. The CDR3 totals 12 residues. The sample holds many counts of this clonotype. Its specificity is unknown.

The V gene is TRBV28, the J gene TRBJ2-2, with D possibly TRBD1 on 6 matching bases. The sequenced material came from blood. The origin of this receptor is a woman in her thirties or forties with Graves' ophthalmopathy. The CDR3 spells CAGNRAPGELFF. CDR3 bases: TGTGCCGGCAACAGGGCTCCCGGGGAGCTGTTTTTT.